This TCR beta chain was identified during a study of CD8 T cells in ankylosing spondylitis. Points from the study as a whole: Significant enrichment of disease-linked clones was reportedly seen in matched ankylosing spondylitis synovial fluid. Made up of under ten highly homologous variants, a TCR beta motif appeared characteristic of ankylosing spondylitis blood.

Using quantitative 5'-RACE with molecular barcodes, the authors made TCR beta libraries. Each CDR3 protein gets one entry after TCRdb re-called the 5' RACE reads with MiXCR. The sample carries about 840,000 distinct CDR3 sequences, 10% to 15% recorded once. Turning to this clonotype: What it binds is not known.

Germline CDR1 reads ENHRY; CDR2 reads SYGVKD. Trimming cost V 3 bases and J 5 bases, with 15 bases left between them. There are 15 residues in the CDR3. The genes are TRBV10-3 and TRBJ2-3; D gene uncertain. This receptor was taken from a male donor with ankylosing spondylitis. Source material: blood, either unsorted or a sorted T cell fraction (not recorded which). The CDR3, as DNA: TGTGCCATCAGTGAACTGACCCCCTTTATAGATACGCAGTATTTT. It yields the protein CAISELTPFIDTQYF.